Listed below are T cell receptor beta chains from one sample, sequenced in a study of blood T cell repertoires in COVID-19. TCRdb's table, derived via immunoSEQ multiplex PCR, lists solely in-frame clones and lacks some. The repertoire holds 270,000 or so clones, approximately 80% seen once, with about 3.2% in the top ten. Source material: peripheral blood. Receptors originate from a woman aged 60-75 years with active or convalescent COVID-19. The conserved cysteine and the conserved F or W are not part of the CDR3 here. Clone size is not always given. Where it is, it says once, few, many or a class for expanded clones.

abundance,v_gene,j_gene,CDR3aa
.,TRBV7-8,TRBJ2-3,ASSPRGLGFTDTQY
.,TRBV12-5,TRBJ2-1,ASGPGSGRVLAGNSYNEQF
.,TRBV6-4,TRBJ2-1,ASKAGLASNEQF
.,TRBV19,TRBJ1-2,ASSIDLWRQGNGYT
.,TRBV7-3,TRBJ2-3,ASSSLGGGDTQY
.,TRBV5-6,TRBJ2-7,ASSRGSGGNLYEQY
.,TRBV4-3,TRBJ2-3,ASSQEGRGGIVDTQY
many,TRBV5-4,TRBJ1-2,ATQGGFNYGYT
.,TRBV28,TRBJ2-1,ASQNNRDFYRYSYNEQF
.,TRBV2,TRBJ1-1,ASSATGSNTEAF
.,TRBV11-3,TRBJ2-7,ASSLGGWDEQY
once,TRBV7-8,TRBJ2-7,ASSLQGVSYEQY
.,TRBV9,TRBJ1-1,ASSVAPAGIDTEAF
.,TRBV10-3,TRBJ2-1,AISSGSARNEQF
.,TRBV18,TRBJ1-6,ASSDRGGSPLH
once,TRBV20-1,TRBJ1-1,SASRAGGGTEAF
.,TRBV6-4,TRBJ2-1,ASSVTNSYNEQF
.,TRBV18,TRBJ1-2,ASSPAPRGDYGYT
.,TRBV7-3,TRBJ2-2,ASSLIVLAGRGNTGELF
.,TRBV11-2,TRBJ2-7,ASSLGGGAYEQY
.,TRBV7-8,TRBJ1-4,ASTITGSGEKLF
once,TRBV29-1,TRBJ2-3,SVEQYTDTQY
once,TRBV7-3,TRBJ2-1,ASSFASGGNYNEQF
.,TRBV2,TRBJ2-3,ASSEARGQGTDTQY
.,TRBV11-2,TRBJ2-1,ASSLPGTFGDEQF
.,TRBV18,TRBJ2-7,ASSPSGGLKYEQY
.,TRBV27,TRBJ2-7,ASSPSRRGLAVDLTYEQY
once,TRBV2,TRBJ1-2,ASSGARQVYGYT
.,TRBV9,TRBJ1-3,ASSLQGGNSGNTIY
few,TRBV9,TRBJ2-7,ASSVGSRTVAYEQY
.,TRBV6-5,TRBJ1-2,ASSRDRIYGYT
once,TRBV7-6,TRBJ2-1,ASSPRRLGGNEQF
few,TRBV6-5,TRBJ1-2,ASSRGANYGYT
.,TRBV7-3,TRBJ2-1,ASSLNGRGTRGNEQF
.,TRBV18,TRBJ2-1,ASSTGTGTTNEQF
.,TRBV9,TRBJ2-5,ASSVDPSGGAFQETQY
.,TRBV10-3,TRBJ1-1,AITGQGYGTEAF
once,TRBV15,TRBJ2-1,ATSRAQAGGPDEQF
.,TRBV7-8,TRBJ1-2,ASSLGQSVSGYT
once,TRBV7-6,TRBJ1-1,ASSSQGAMREAF
.,TRBV5-6,TRBJ2-5,ASSSGGGRRETQY
.,TRBV5-5,TRBJ1-1,ASSQIYTPEAF
.,TRBV9,TRBJ2-1,ASSVDLGLTEQF
.,TRBV7-2,TRBJ2-2,ASSLRWGGANTGELF
.,TRBV9,TRBJ2-1,ASSPRLAGGVFNEQF
.,TRBV30,TRBJ1-5,AWSRQGNQPQH
.,TRBV7-9,TRBJ2-1,ASSPRPRGLWNEQF
.,TRBV9,TRBJ2-3,ASSLYPSAGGTDTQY
.,TRBV9,TRBJ2-3,ASSVEASGGLDTQY
.,TRBV19,TRBJ2-7,ASSLDSGGPSYEQY
.,TRBV30,TRBJ2-3,AWSAGLAGVDTQY
.,TRBV19,TRBJ1-1,ASSTPRRDYTEAF
.,TRBV11-2,TRBJ2-5,ASSLSYQETQY
.,TRBV10-3,TRBJ2-5,AISEAGKETQY